The TCR beta chain described here comes from a study of T cells in women clearing cervical HPV infection. Study in general: Case blood drawn at lesion detection; control blood after infection cleared.

Produced via immunoSEQ multiplex PCR; TCRdb's table is partial and in-frame only. Recorded for this sample: some 30,000 clones. Sequenced: blood buffy coat. This receptor was obtained from a woman aged 18 to 75 with a cervical HPV16 infection that either progressed to CIN3+ or cleared (not recorded which).

The part of the CDR3 DNA that was read is TGTGCCAGCAGTTCTACCGGGACAGGGTTCTACGAG. The encoded protein is CASSSTGTGFYE. The whole CDR3 protein is CASSSTGTGFYEQYF. V gene TRBV12-3 or TRBV12-4 combines with J gene TRBJ2-7, with 9 positions matching TRBD1. Coverage ceases 3 residues before the CDR3 finishes, and the germline J gene fills in the end. This CDR3 is 15 amino acids long. The trim removed 4 bases at V and 3 bases at J, leaving 7 bases unmatched.